The rows below give T cell receptor beta chains drawn from one sample of a study of T cells in Graves' hyperthyroidism and ophthalmopathy. TCRdb reanalysed the multiplex PCR reads using MiXCR and keeps one entry per CDR3 protein. The sample holds some 600,000 distinct CDR3 sequences, about 15% seen once. What was sequenced was blood. These receptors were collected from a woman aged 25 to 39 with Graves' hyperthyroidism that later progressed to Graves' ophthalmopathy. The CDR3 runs from the conserved cysteine through the conserved F or W. The order of the fields is clone size, V gene, D gene, CDR3 length, J gene, CDR3 protein, CDR3 DNA. A D gene is named only where the DNA matches it firmly. Only part of the rows carry a size: once, few, many, or a class if the clone is expanded.

many,TRBV5-1,.,17,TRBJ1-1,CASSLAQLSPDGAEAFF,TGCGCCAGCAGCTTGGCGCAACTGTCCCCCGATGGGGCTGAAGCTTTCTTT
.,TRBV4-2,TRBD1,15,TRBJ1-4,CASSQDKGTGEKLFF,TGTGCCAGCAGCCAAGATAAAGGGACAGGGGAAAAACTGTTTTTT
many,TRBV2,.,16,TRBJ1-1,CASSSGPGYGNTEAFF,TGTGCCAGCAGTTCGGGACCTGGGTATGGGAACACTGAAGCTTTCTTT
many,TRBV29-1,.,11,TRBJ2-1,CSVETGNEQFF,TGCAGCGTTGAAACAGGGAATGAGCAGTTCTTC
few,TRBV11-2,.,16,TRBJ2-2,CAGSPGVTPGAGELFF,TGTGCCGGCAGCCCAGGGGTAACCCCGGGAGCCGGGGAGCTGTTTTTT
many,TRBV30,.,14,TRBJ2-7,CAWSVGVESYEQYF,TGTGCCTGGAGTGTAGGGGTAGAGTCCTACGAGCAGTACTTC
many,TRBV5-5,.,13,TRBJ2-7,CASSFLQAYEQYF,TGTGCCAGCAGCTTCCTCCAGGCCTACGAGCAGTACTTC
few,TRBV3-1,.,15,TRBJ2-7,CASSLQRHLGYEQYF,TGTGCCAGCAGTCTTCAGCGGCATCTTGGCTACGAGCAGTACTTC
many,TRBV6-1,.,13,TRBJ1-1,CASSAQGNTEAFF,TGCGCCAGCAGTGCTCAGGGGAACACTGAAGCTTTCTTT
many,TRBV28,TRBD1,14,TRBJ2-1,CASSGQGYYNEQFF,TGTGCCAGCAGCGGACAGGGTTACTACAATGAGCAGTTCTTC
.,TRBV12-3/TRBV12-4,.,13,TRBJ2-7,CATVGPPSYEQYF,TGTGCCACCGTGGGTCCCCCCTCCTACGAGCAGTACTTC
many,TRBV11-2,.,12,TRBJ2-1,CASSLALNEQFF,TGTGCCAGCAGCCTCGCGTTGAATGAGCAGTTCTTC
many,TRBV18,.,14,TRBJ2-7,CASSPGDQPYEQYF,TGTGCCAGCTCGCCGGGAGACCAGCCCTACGAGCAGTACTTC
many,TRBV7-3,.,15,TRBJ2-2,CASSPRVAGTGELFF,TGTGCCAGCAGCCCCCGGGTGGCGGGAACCGGGGAGCTGTTTTTT
many,TRBV10-3,.,13,TRBJ2-7,CAITRDLTYEQYF,TGTGCCATCACCCGGGATCTAACCTACGAGCAGTACTTC
.,TRBV6-2/TRBV6-3,TRBD1,16,TRBJ2-5,CASSYVDRELQETQYF,TGTGCCAGCAGTTACGTGGACAGGGAGCTTCAAGAGACCCAGTACTTC
many,TRBV6-1,.,14,TRBJ1-2,CASRPTGGSYGYTF,TGTGCCAGCAGACCCACCGGGGGATCCTATGGCTACACCTTC
many,TRBV20-1,.,14,TRBJ2-7,CSARGGAGTYEQYF,TGCAGTGCTAGAGGCGGGGCAGGCACCTACGAGCAGTACTTC
few,TRBV6-6,.,16,TRBJ2-3,CASSYGGVAWTDTQYF,TGTGCCAGCAGTTACGGCGGGGTAGCGTGGACAGATACGCAGTATTTT
many,TRBV6-1,TRBD2,15,TRBJ2-7,CASSALLAGAYEQYF,TGTGCCAGCAGTGCCCTTCTAGCGGGAGCCTACGAGCAGTACTTC
many,TRBV7-2,TRBD1,14,TRBJ1-2,CASSYPGTGYGYTF,TGTGCCAGCAGCTACCCCGGGACAGGCTATGGCTACACCTTC
few,TRBV19,.,11,TRBJ1-1,CAVMGNTEAFF,TGTGCCGTCATGGGAAACACTGAAGCTTTCTTT
once,TRBV5-1,.,13,TRBJ2-1,CASSRMGGNEQFF,TGCGCCAGCAGCCGTATGGGAGGCAATGAGCAGTTCTTC
.,TRBV19,.,13,TRBJ2-1,CASSIDRGFEQFF,TGTGCCAGTAGTATAGACAGGGGATTTGAGCAGTTCTTC
few,TRBV20-1,.,18,TRBJ2-5,CSALRNREPRPGDETQYF,TGCAGTGCCCTTCGAAACAGGGAACCAAGGCCGGGAGATGAGACCCAGTACTTC
.,TRBV14,TRBD1,14,TRBJ1-2,CASSRDRSGYGYTF,TGTGCCAGCAGTCGGGACAGATCAGGCTATGGCTACACCTTC
many,TRBV5-1,.,14,TRBJ2-1,CASSLRTEDNEQFF,TGCGCCAGCAGCTTGAGGACAGAAGACAATGAGCAGTTCTTC
many,TRBV11-2,.,15,TRBJ2-5,CASSRRTRIGETQYF,TGTGCCAGCAGCCGTCGCACTAGGATCGGAGAGACCCAGTACTTC
few,TRBV20-1,TRBD2,14,TRBJ2-7,CSAILAGGFYEQYF,TGCAGTGCTATTTTAGCGGGAGGGTTCTACGAGCAGTACTTC
.,TRBV4-2,TRBD1,19,TRBJ2-1,CASSPDSGTGYFSGNEQFF,TGTGCCAGCAGCCCAGATTCCGGGACAGGGTATTTTTCTGGCAATGAGCAGTTCTTC
many,TRBV12-3/TRBV12-4,.,14,TRBJ2-2,CASRSQGNTGELFF,TGTGCCAGCAGGTCACAGGGGAACACCGGGGAGCTGTTTTTT
many,TRBV28,.,12,TRBJ1-2,CASSSLGRGYTF,TGTGCCAGCAGTTCGCTTGGGAGAGGCTACACCTTC
many,TRBV6-2/TRBV6-3,.,13,TRBJ2-3,CASIAIDTDTQYF,TGTGCCAGCATCGCAATAGACACAGATACGCAGTATTTT
.,TRBV18,TRBD1,17,TRBJ2-7,CASSPTGPGQGFYEQYF,TGTGCCAGCTCACCAACAGGACCGGGACAGGGGTTCTACGAGCAGTACTTC
many,TRBV5-6,.,17,TRBJ1-3,CASSFISDSISGNTIYF,TGTGCCAGCAGCTTCATTTCCGACAGCATCTCTGGAAACACCATATATTTT
many,TRBV11-3,TRBD2,15,TRBJ2-1,CASSPILAGGVEQFF,TGTGCCAGCAGCCCGATACTAGCGGGAGGGGTTGAGCAGTTCTTC
many,TRBV10-3,.,11,TRBJ1-1,CAIRVGTEAFF,TGTGCCATCAGGGTGGGCACTGAAGCTTTCTTT
few,TRBV7-2,.,14,TRBJ1-1,CASSWDTLETEAFF,TGTGCCAGCAGCTGGGACACCTTGGAGACTGAAGCTTTCTTT
many,TRBV6-2/TRBV6-3,TRBD2,15,TRBJ2-1,CASSYLAGGGNEQFF,TGTGCCAGCAGTTACTTAGCGGGAGGGGGCAATGAGCAGTTCTTC
few,TRBV20-1,.,13,TRBJ2-3,CSAGLGRADTQYF,TGCAGTGCCGGTTTAGGTAGGGCAGATACGCAGTATTTT
.,TRBV20-1,.,13,TRBJ1-2,CSARSQGNYGYTF,TGCAGTGCTAGGTCACAGGGAAACTATGGCTACACCTTC
few,TRBV27,.,14,TRBJ2-7,CASSFLWQGYEQYF,TGTGCCAGCAGTTTTCTATGGCAGGGCTACGAGCAGTACTTC
few,TRBV5-6,TRBD2,19,TRBJ2-4,CASSGSTGLAGVAKNIQYF,TGTGCCAGCAGCGGGTCGACAGGGCTAGCGGGAGTAGCCAAAAACATTCAGTACTTC
many,TRBV19,.,15,TRBJ2-5,CASSIQIGQQETQYF,TGTGCCAGTAGTATCCAAATCGGACAGCAAGAGACCCAGTACTTC
.,TRBV20-1,TRBD1,15,TRBJ2-7,CSARDSGTGVYEQYF,TGCAGTGCTAGAGATTCCGGGACAGGGGTTTACGAGCAGTACTTC
many,TRBV7-8,TRBD2,14,TRBJ2-7,CASSTRGRTYEQYF,TGTGCCAGCAGCACACGCGGGAGAACCTACGAGCAGTACTTC
many,TRBV11-3,TRBD1,15,TRBJ2-7,CASSFTGTGPYEQYF,TGTGCCAGCAGCTTTACCGGGACAGGCCCCTACGAGCAGTACTTC
many,TRBV11-2,.,17,TRBJ2-1,CASSLGLSGPIYNEQFF,TGTGCCAGCAGCTTAGGGCTGAGCGGACCCATCTACAATGAGCAGTTCTTC
.,TRBV5-8,.,15,TRBJ1-6,CASSSGRAYNSPLHF,TGTGCCAGCAGCTCAGGCAGGGCGTATAATTCACCCCTCCACTTT
many,TRBV6-1,.,13,TRBJ2-5,CASGDGNQETQYF,TGTGCCAGCGGGGACGGAAACCAAGAGACCCAGTACTTC
few,TRBV7-2,TRBD1,16,TRBJ2-7,CASSQRGVQGAYEQYF,TGTGCCAGCAGCCAAAGGGGGGTACAGGGGGCATACGAGCAGTACTTC
many,TRBV20-1,TRBD2,14,TRBJ2-5,CSASAAGGGETQYF,TGCAGTGCTAGTGCGGCGGGAGGAGGCGAGACCCAGTACTTC
many,TRBV6-1,.,12,TRBJ1-5,CASGHSNQPQHF,TGTGCCAGCGGACATAGCAATCAGCCCCAGCATTTT
many,TRBV3-1,TRBD2,15,TRBJ2-1,CASSQGTSGRNEQFF,TGTGCCAGCAGCCAAGGGACTAGCGGGAGAAATGAGCAGTTCTTC
many,TRBV12-3/TRBV12-4,.,13,TRBJ1-2,CASSGPGLVVYTF,TGTGCCAGCAGTGGGCCGGGGTTAGTAGTCTACACCTTC
many,TRBV28,.,13,TRBJ2-1,CASSSSDYNEQFF,TGTGCCAGCAGTTCGAGCGACTACAATGAGCAGTTCTTC
many,TRBV5-4,TRBD2,17,TRBJ2-5,CASSLGLAGGPRWTQYF,TGTGCCAGCAGCTTGGGACTAGCGGGAGGCCCTCGTTGGACCCAGTACTTC